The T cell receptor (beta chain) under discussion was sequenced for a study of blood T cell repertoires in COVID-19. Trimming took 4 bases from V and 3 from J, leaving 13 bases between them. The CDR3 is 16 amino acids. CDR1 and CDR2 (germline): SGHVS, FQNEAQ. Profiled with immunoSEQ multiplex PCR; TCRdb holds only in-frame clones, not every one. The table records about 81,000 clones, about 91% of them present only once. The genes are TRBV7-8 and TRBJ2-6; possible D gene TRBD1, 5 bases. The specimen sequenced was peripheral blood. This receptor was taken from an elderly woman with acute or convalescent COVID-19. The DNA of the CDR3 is TGTGCCAGCAGCTCTTCAGGGTCGGATGGGGCCAACGTCCTGACTTTC. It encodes CASSSSGSDGANVLTF.